The rows below give T cell receptor beta chains drawn from one sample of a study of T-cell memory formation after mild COVID-19. TCRdb recomputed calls from the 5' RACE reads with MiXCR, one row per CDR3 protein. The sample carries some 82,000 distinct CDR3 sequences, 9.5% to 15% recorded once. The sequenced sample was PBMCs or a T cell subset sorted from them (not recorded which). The source of these receptors is a man between 18 and 35 years old who had mild COVID-19 (a few samples of this study predate the infection). Cell type and time point are not known. The CDR3 runs from the conserved cysteine through the conserved F or W. A D gene is named only where the DNA matches it firmly. For some rows the clone size is stated as once, few or many, or as a class when expanded; others skip it.

many,TRBJ1-6,TRBD1,TRBV6-5,TGTGCCAGCAGATGGACAGGGGGCGCACAGAATTCACCCCTCCACTTT,CASRWTGGAQNSPLHF
few,TRBJ2-3,-,TRBV6-5,TGTGCCAGCAGTTACTCCGGCGGCACAGATACGCAGTATTTT,CASSYSGGTDTQYF
few,TRBJ1-2,-,TRBV4-1,TGCGCCAGCAGCCAAGGGGACCCAGGTCGGATCTCTAACTATGGCTACACCTTC,CASSQGDPGRISNYGYTF
many,TRBJ2-7,-,TRBV4-1,TGCGCCAGCAGCCAAGACGGCCTCCCCTACGAGCAGTACTTC,CASSQDGLPYEQYF
few,TRBJ2-7,TRBD1,TRBV4-1,TGCGCCAGCAGCCAAGAAGCAGGGGGCTACGAGCAGTACTTC,CASSQEAGGYEQYF
-,TRBJ2-1,TRBD2,TRBV12-3/TRBV12-4,TGTGCCAGCAGAGACCTCGGGACTAGCGCCAATGAGCAGTTCTTC,CASRDLGTSANEQFF
few,TRBJ2-3,-,TRBV7-6,TGTGCCAGCAGCTTAGCTAGCGGCCCAGATACGCAGTATTTT,CASSLASGPDTQYF
many,TRBJ2-1,-,TRBV29-1,TGCAGCGTCGCAAGACTGGGCAATGAGCAGTTCTTC,CSVARLGNEQFF
-,TRBJ1-2,TRBD1,TRBV7-2,TGTGCCAGCAGCGGCTTTCGGACAGGGGGCGCTAACTATGGCTACACCTTC,CASSGFRTGGANYGYTF
few,TRBJ2-5,-,TRBV6-6,TGTGCCAGCAGTTACTCCCCTTGGCGAGCTCAGTACTTC,CASSYSPWRAQYF
few,TRBJ2-1,TRBD2,TRBV3-1,TGTGCCAGCAGCCCTGACCCTCTAGCGGGGGACAACAATGAGCAGTTCTTC,CASSPDPLAGDNNEQFF
few,TRBJ2-1,TRBD2,TRBV3-1,TGTGCCAGCAGCCAAATAGCGGGGGGCTCCCTCTACAATGAGCAGTTCTTC,CASSQIAGGSLYNEQFF
few,TRBJ2-7,-,TRBV7-9,TGTGCCAGCAGCTTTCCCGGGGCTACATACGAGCAGTACTTC,CASSFPGATYEQYF
-,TRBJ1-3,-,TRBV4-1,TGCGCCAGCAGCCAAACCTTGGGGACGGGAAACACCATATATTTT,CASSQTLGTGNTIYF
many,TRBJ1-6,-,TRBV28,TGTGCCAGCTTGAGGTCCAGCTCCTATAATTCACCCCTCCACTTT,CASLRSSSYNSPLHF
-,TRBJ2-2,-,TRBV10-3,TGTGCCATCAGTGAGGCGTTTCAGATCACCGGGGAGCTGTTTTTT,CAISEAFQITGELFF
few,TRBJ2-2,-,TRBV4-1,TGCGCCAGCAGCCAAGAGGGGGGGCTCACCGGGGAGCTGTTTTTT,CASSQEGGLTGELFF
-,TRBJ1-6,-,TRBV20-1,TGCGACGAGGGGGTCAAGCATAATTCACCCCTCCACTTT,CDEGVKHNSPLHF
few,TRBJ2-7,-,TRBV10-3,TGTGCCATCGGACTAGACAGGGACCCAAACGAGCAGTACTTC,CAIGLDRDPNEQYF
few,TRBJ1-3,TRBD1,TRBV6-6,TGTGCCAGCAGTTACTCGGGACAGCGAAGCTCTGGAAACACCATATATTTT,CASSYSGQRSSGNTIYF
few,TRBJ2-1,TRBD2,TRBV12-3/TRBV12-4,TGTGCCAGCACCGGCCTGGGGGGGAATGAGCAGTTCTTC,CASTGLGGNEQFF
many,TRBJ2-1,TRBD1,TRBV7-8,TGTGCCAGCAGCTTACTCCGTACAGGGGGGTACAATGAGCAGTTCTTC,CASSLLRTGGYNEQFF
-,TRBJ2-2,TRBD1,TRBV6-5,TGTGCCAGCCGGGACAGCTCGAACACCGGGGAGCTGTTTTTT,CASRDSSNTGELFF
once,TRBJ2-3,TRBD2,TRBV5-5,TGTGCCAGCAGCTCCGGGGGGGCGACAGATACGCAGTATTTT,CASSSGGATDTQYF
-,TRBJ2-2,-,TRBV10-3,TGTGCCATCAGTGGAACAGGCGAAGTTTTTAACACCGGGGAGCTGTTTTTT,CAISGTGEVFNTGELFF
-,TRBJ2-7,-,TRBV7-9,TGTGCCAGCAGCCCCAGTCTCAACCGGTACGAGCAGTACTTC,CASSPSLNRYEQYF
few,TRBJ2-7,TRBD1,TRBV18,TGTGCCAGCTCACCCTCCCGGACAGGGCCCTACGAGCAGTACTTC,CASSPSRTGPYEQYF
-,TRBJ1-4,-,TRBV4-1,TGCGCCAGCAGCCAAGGAGGGAGAGAAAAACTGTTTTTT,CASSQGGREKLFF
-,TRBJ1-4,-,TRBV5-6,TGTGCCAGCAGCTTGGTCAAGTTAACAACTAATGAAAAACTGTTTTTT,CASSLVKLTTNEKLFF
few,TRBJ2-6,-,TRBV2,TGTGCCAGACCGGGGGGCGGGGCCAACGTCCTGACTTTC,CARPGGGANVLTF
many,TRBJ1-1,-,TRBV6-2/TRBV6-3,TGTGCCAGCAGGTGGGGCGCCGACACTGAAGCTTTCTTT,CASRWGADTEAFF
-,TRBJ1-2,TRBD1,TRBV4-3,TGCGCCAGCAGCCAAGAGCAACAGGGGGGAAATGGCTACACCTTC,CASSQEQQGGNGYTF
few,TRBJ1-1,TRBD1,TRBV7-9,TGTGCCAGCAGCCCTGGGACAGGGAGGGATGAAGCTTTCTTT,CASSPGTGRDEAFF
-,TRBJ1-4,-,TRBV7-9,TGTGCCAGCAGCTTAGCGTCGGGACCAAATGAAAAACTGTTTTTT,CASSLASGPNEKLFF
-,TRBJ2-5,-,TRBV15,TGTGCCACCAGCAGAGATAGGGTCCAGGGGACCCAGTACTTC,CATSRDRVQGTQYF
many,TRBJ2-1,TRBD2,TRBV12-3/TRBV12-4,TGTGCCAGCGGGACTAGCAGGTCCTACAATGAGCAGTTCTTC,CASGTSRSYNEQFF
-,TRBJ2-1,-,TRBV5-8,TGTGCCAGCAGCGCGGTTCAGGGGCCCTTATACAATGAGCAGTTCTTC,CASSAVQGPLYNEQFF
few,TRBJ1-1,-,TRBV7-6,TGTGCCAGCAGCCCTAGTGGGGGGATAGACACTGAAGCTTTCTTT,CASSPSGGIDTEAFF
-,TRBJ1-6,-,TRBV19,TGTGCCAGTAGACCGTCCGGGACTTCCATTTCACCCCTCCACTTT,CASRPSGTSISPLHF
-,TRBJ1-2,-,TRBV7-9,TGTGCCAGCAGACCAGCCGGCGGAGGACGCGGCTACACCTTC,CASRPAGGGRGYTF
-,TRBJ2-5,-,TRBV6-2/TRBV6-3,TGTGCCATCAGTTTCGGTGAGACCCAGTACTTC,CAISFGETQYF
many,TRBJ2-5,TRBD2,TRBV11-2,TGTGCCAGCAGCTTAGGCACGACTAGCGGAACACAAGAGACCCAGTACTTC,CASSLGTTSGTQETQYF
few,TRBJ2-3,-,TRBV7-2,TGTGCCAGCAGCCCGGACCCCACCTTTGCATGGGGTAGGGATACGCAGTATTTT,CASSPDPTFAWGRDTQYF
few,TRBJ1-1,-,TRBV6-5,TGTGCCAGCAGTTTCAGGGCCTCGAACACTGAAGCTTTCTTT,CASSFRASNTEAFF
-,TRBJ1-1,-,TRBV5-1,TGCGCCAGCAGCCGGGGGTACGACGACACTGAAGCTTTCTTT,CASSRGYDDTEAFF
many,TRBJ2-3,-,TRBV9,TGTGCCAGCAGCGGCCTCCCTGGACTAAAAATGCCGGGAGATACGCAGTATTTT,CASSGLPGLKMPGDTQYF
-,TRBJ1-1,-,TRBV7-9,TGTGCCAGCAGCCGCATGAACACTGAAGCTTTCTTT,CASSRMNTEAFF
-,TRBJ1-1,-,TRBV4-1,TGCGCCAGCAGCCAAGCGGGGACTGAAGCTTTCTTT,CASSQAGTEAFF
-,TRBJ1-4,-,TRBV7-9,TGTGCCAGCAGCCCACCCGGTGTAGGCGGGGAAAAACTGTTTTTT,CASSPPGVGGEKLFF